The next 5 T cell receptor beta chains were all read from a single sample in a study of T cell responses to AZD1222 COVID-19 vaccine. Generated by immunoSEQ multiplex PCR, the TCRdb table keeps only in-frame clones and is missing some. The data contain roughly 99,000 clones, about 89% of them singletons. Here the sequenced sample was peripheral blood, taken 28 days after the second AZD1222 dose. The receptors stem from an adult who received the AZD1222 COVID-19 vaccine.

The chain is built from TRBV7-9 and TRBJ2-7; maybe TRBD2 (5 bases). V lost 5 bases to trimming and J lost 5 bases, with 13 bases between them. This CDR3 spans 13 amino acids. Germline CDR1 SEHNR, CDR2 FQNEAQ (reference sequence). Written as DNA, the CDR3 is TGTGCCAGCAGCCCGGCACTAGTCCACGAGCAGTACTTC. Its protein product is CASSPALVHEQYF.

In DNA form, the CDR3 reads TGTGCCAGCAGTGAAGGGCAGGCCTACGAGCAGTACTTC. It codes for CASSEGQAYEQYF. This chain uses TRBV6-1 with TRBJ2-7, with D uncertain. Germline CDR1 is MNHNS and CDR2 is SASEGT. The CDR3 has 13 amino acids. Trimming left V 1 base short and J 2 bases short, with 6 bases between.

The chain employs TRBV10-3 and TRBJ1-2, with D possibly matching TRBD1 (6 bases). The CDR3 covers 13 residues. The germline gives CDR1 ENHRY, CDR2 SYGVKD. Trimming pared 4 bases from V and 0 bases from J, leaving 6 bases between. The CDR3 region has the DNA TGTGCCATCAGTGGGACAGCTAACTATGGCTACACCTTC. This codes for CAISGTANYGYTF.

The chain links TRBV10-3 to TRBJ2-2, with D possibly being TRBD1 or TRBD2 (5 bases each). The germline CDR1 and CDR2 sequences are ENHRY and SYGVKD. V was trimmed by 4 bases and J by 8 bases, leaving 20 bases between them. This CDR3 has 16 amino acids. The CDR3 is CAISGAVGTASGELFF. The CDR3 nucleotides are TGTGCCATCAGTGGGGCAGTAGGGACGGCCAGTGGGGAGCTGTTTTTT.

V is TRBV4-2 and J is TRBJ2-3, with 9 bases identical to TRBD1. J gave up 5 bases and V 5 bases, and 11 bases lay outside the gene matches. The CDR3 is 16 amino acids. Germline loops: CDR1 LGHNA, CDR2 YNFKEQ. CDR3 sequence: CASSTRSRDREDTQYF. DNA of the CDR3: TGTGCCAGCAGCACCCGTTCACGGGACAGGGAAGATACGCAGTATTTT.